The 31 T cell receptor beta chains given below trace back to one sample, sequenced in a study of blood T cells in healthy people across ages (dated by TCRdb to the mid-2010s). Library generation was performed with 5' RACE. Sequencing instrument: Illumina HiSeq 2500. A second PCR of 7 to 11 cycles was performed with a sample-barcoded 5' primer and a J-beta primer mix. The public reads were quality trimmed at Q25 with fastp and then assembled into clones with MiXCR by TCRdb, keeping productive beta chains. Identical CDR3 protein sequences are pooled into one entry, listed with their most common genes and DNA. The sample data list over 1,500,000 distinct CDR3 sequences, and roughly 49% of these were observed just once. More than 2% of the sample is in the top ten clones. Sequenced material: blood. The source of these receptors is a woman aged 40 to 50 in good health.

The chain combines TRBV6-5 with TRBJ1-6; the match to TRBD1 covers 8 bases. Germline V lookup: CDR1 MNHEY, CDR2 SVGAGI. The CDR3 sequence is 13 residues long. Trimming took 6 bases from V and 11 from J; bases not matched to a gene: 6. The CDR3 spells CASSRPGQAPLHF. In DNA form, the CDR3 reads TGTGCCAGCAGCCGACCGGGACAGGCACCCCTCCACTTT.

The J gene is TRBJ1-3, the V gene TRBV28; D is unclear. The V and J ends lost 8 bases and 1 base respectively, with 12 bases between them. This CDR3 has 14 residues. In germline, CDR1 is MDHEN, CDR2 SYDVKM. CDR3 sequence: CASATRGSGNTIYF. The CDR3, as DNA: TGTGCCAGCGCGACCCGGGGATCTGGAAACACCATATATTTT.

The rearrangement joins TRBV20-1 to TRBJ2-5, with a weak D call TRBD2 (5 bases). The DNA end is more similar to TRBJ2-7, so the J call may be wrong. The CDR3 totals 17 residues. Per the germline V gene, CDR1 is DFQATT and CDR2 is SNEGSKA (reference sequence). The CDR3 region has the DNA TGCAGTGCTAGGAGGTCGGGGATCGAAACGATACCCTACGAGCAGTACTTC. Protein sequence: CSARRSGIETIPYEQYF.

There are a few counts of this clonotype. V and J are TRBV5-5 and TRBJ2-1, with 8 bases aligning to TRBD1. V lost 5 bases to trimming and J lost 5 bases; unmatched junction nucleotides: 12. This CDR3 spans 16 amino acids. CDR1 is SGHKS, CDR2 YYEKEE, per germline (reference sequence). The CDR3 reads CASSFTGQGIDNEQFF. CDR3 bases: TGTGCCAGCAGTTTCACCGGACAGGGTATAGACAATGAGCAGTTCTTC.

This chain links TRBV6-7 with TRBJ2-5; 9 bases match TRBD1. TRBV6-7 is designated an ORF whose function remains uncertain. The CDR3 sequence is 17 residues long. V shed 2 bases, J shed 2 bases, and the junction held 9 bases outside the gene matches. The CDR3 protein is CASSYNQDRGVQETQYF. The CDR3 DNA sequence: TGTGCCAGCAGTTACAACCAGGACAGGGGCGTTCAAGAGACCCAGTACTTC.

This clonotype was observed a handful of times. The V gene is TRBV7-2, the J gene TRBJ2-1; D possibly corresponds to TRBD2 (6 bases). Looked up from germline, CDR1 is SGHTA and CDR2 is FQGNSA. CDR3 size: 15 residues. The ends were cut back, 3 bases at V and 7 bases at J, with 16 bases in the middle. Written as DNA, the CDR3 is TGTGCCAGCAGCTTTGGAGGGATTGTGAAAAATGAGCAGTTCTTC. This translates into CASSFGGIVKNEQFF.

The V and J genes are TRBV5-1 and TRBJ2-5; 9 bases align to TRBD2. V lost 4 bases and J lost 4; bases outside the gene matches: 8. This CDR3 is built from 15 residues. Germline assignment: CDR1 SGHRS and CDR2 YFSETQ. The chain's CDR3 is CASSLQRGAPETQYF. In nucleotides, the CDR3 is TGCGCCAGCAGCCTCCAGCGGGGGGCTCCAGAGACCCAGTACTTC.

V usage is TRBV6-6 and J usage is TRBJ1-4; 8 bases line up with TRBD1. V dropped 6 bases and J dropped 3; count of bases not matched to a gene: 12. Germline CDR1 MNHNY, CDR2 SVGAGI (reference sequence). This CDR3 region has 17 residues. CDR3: CASSQRTGKDPNEKLFF. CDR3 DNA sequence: TGTGCCAGCAGCCAACGGACAGGGAAGGACCCTAATGAAAAACTGTTTTTT.

The CDR3 here is CSARGDRSSYEQYF. The CDR3 DNA reads as TGCAGTGCTAGGGGGGACAGGAGCTCCTACGAGCAGTACTTC. J is TRBJ2-7 and V is TRBV20-1; 8 bases are shared with TRBD1. The CDR3 contains 14 residues. V shed 3 bases, J shed 0 bases, and the junction held 4 bases outside the gene matches. CDR1 and CDR2 from the germline V gene are DFQATT and SNEGSKA (reference sequence).

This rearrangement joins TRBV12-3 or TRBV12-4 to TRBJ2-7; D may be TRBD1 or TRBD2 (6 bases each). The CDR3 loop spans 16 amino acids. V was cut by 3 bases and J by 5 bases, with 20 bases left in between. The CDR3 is CASSFVGRGRLNEQYF. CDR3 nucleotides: TGTGCCAGCAGTTTTGTCGGTCGGGGGCGTCTCAACGAGCAGTACTTC.

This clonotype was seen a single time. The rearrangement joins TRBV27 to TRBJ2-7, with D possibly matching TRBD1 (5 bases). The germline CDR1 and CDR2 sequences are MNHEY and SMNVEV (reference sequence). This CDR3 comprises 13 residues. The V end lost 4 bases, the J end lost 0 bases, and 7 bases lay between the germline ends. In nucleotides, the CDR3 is TGTGCCAGCAGTTGGCAGGGCTCCTACGAGCAGTACTTC. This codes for CASSWQGSYEQYF.

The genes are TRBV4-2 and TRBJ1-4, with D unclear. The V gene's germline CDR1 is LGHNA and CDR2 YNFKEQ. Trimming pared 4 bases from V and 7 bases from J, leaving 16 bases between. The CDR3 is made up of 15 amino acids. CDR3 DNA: TGTGCCAGCAGCCGCAAGGACGGAGGCCCTGAAAAACTGTTTTTT. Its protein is CASSRKDGGPEKLFF.

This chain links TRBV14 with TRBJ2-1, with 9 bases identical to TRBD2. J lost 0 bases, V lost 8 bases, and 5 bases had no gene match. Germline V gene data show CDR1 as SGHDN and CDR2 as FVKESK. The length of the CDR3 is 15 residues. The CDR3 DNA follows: TGTGCCAGCGGACCTAGCGGGATCTCCTACAATGAGCAGTTCTTC. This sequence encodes CASGPSGISYNEQFF.

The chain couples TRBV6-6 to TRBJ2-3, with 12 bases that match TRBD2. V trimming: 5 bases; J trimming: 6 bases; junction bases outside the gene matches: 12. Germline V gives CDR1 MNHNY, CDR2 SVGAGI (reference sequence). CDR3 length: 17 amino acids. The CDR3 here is CASSLTLAGGRGDTQYF. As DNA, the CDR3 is TGTGCCAGCAGTCTCACCCTAGCGGGGGGGCGTGGGGATACGCAGTATTTT.

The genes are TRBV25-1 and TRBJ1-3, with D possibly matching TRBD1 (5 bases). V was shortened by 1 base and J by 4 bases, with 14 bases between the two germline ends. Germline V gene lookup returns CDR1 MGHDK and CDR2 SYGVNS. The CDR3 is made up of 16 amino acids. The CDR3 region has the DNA TGTGCCAGCAGTGAATTGGGGCAGGCACCGGGAAACACCATATATTTT. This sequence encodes CASSELGQAPGNTIYF.

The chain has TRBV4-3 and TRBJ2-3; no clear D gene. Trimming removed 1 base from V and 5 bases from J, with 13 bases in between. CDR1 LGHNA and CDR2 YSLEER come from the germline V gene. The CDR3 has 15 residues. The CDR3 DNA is TGCGCCAGCAGCCAAGGACGAGCGTTGGGAGATACGCAGTATTTT. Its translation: CASSQGRALGDTQYF.

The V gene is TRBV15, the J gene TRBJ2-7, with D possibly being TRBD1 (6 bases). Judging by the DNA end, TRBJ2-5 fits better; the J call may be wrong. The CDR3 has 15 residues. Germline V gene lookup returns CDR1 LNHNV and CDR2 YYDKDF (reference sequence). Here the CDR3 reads CATSRERSGVKTQYF. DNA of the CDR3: TGTGCCACCAGCAGAGAAAGGTCAGGGGTTAAGACCCAGTACTTC.

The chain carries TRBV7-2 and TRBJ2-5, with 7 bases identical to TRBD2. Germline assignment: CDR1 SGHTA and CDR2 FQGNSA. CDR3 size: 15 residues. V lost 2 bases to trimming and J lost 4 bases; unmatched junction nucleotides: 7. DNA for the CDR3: TGTGCCAGCAGCTTATCAGCGGGGAGGCGAGAGACCCAGTACTTC. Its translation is CASSLSAGRRETQYF.

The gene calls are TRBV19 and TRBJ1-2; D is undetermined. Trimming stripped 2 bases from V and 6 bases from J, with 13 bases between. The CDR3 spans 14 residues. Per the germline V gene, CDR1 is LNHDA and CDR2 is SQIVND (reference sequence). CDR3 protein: CASSIKLPVNGYTF. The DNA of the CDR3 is TGTGCCAGTAGTATAAAACTGCCCGTTAATGGCTACACCTTC.

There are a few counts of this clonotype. The CDR3 here is CSAGKGDIQYF. CDR3 sequence (DNA): TGCAGCGCCGGTAAGGGGGACATTCAGTACTTC. The chain uses TRBV29-1 and TRBJ2-4; D might be TRBD1 (6 bases). Trimming shortened V by 7 bases and J by 8 bases, and 12 bases separated the two germline ends. This CDR3 has 11 amino acids. Looked up from germline, CDR1 is SQVTM and CDR2 is ANQGSEA.

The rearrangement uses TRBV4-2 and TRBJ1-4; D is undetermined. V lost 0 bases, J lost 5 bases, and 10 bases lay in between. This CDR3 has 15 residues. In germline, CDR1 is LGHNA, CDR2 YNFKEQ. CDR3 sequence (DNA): TGTGCCAGCAGCCAAGAGGGAGAGAACAATGAAAAACTGTTTTTT. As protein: CASSQEGENNEKLFF.

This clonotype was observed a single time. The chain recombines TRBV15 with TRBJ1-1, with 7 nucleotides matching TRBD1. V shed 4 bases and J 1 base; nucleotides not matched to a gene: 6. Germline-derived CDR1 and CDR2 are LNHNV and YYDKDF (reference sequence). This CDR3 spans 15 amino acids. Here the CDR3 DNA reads TGTGCCACCAGCAAAGACAGGGCGCGGAACACTGAAGCTTTCTTT. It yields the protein CATSKDRARNTEAFF.

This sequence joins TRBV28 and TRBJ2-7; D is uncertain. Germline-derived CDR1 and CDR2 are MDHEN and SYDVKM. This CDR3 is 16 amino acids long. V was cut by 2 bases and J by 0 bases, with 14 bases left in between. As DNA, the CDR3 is TGTGCCAGCAGTTTACGTCCGGGCCTAAGCTCCTACGAGCAGTACTTC. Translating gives CASSLRPGLSSYEQYF.

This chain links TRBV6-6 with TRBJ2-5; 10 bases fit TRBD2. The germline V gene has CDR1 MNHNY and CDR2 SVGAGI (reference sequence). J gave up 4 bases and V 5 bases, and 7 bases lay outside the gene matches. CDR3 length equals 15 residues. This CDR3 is CASSQPGLAIETQYF. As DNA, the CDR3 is TGTGCCAGCAGTCAACCGGGACTAGCGATAGAGACCCAGTACTTC.

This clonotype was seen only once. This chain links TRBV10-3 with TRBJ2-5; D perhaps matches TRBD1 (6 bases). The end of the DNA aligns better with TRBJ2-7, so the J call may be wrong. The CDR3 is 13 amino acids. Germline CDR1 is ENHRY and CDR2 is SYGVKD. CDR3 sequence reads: CATAPGQGYEQYF. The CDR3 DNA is TGTGCCACCGCACCGGGACAAGGATACGAGCAGTACTTC.

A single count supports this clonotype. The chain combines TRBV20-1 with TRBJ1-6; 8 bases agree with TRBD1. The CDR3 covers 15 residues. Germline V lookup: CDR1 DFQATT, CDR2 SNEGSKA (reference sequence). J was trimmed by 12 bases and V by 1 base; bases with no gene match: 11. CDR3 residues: CSARVRGQVELPLHF. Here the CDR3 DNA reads TGCAGTGCTAGAGTCCGGGGACAGGTGGAATTACCCCTCCACTTT.

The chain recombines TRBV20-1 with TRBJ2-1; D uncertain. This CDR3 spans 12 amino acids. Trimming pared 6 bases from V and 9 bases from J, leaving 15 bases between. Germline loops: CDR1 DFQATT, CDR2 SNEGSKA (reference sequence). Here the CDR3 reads CSAAEKVGEQFF. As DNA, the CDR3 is TGCAGTGCGGCGGAAAAGGTCGGTGAGCAGTTCTTC.

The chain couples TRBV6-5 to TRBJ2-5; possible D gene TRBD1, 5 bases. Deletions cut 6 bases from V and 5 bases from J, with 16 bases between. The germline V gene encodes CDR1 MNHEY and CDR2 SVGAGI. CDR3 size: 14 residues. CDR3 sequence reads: CASRPAAGLETQYF. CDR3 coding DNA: TGTGCCAGCAGGCCTGCGGCAGGGTTGGAGACCCAGTACTTC.

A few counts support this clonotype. CDR3 sequence reads: CASSIPSGQETQYF. CDR3 bases: TGTGCCAGCAGCATTCCTAGCGGGCAAGAGACCCAGTACTTC. J is TRBJ2-5 and V is TRBV13; 8 nucleotides align to TRBD2. Germline V CDR1 and CDR2: PRHDT, FYEKMQ (reference sequence). Trimming at V came to 5 bases and at J to 2 bases, leaving 4 bases not matched to a gene. This CDR3 region has 14 residues.

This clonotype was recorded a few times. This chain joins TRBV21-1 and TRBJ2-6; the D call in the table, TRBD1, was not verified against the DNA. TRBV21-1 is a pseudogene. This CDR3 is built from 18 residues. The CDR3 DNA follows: TGTGCCAGCAGCAAAGGTCAGGGACAGGGCACCGGGGCCAACGTCCTGACTTTC. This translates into CASSKGQGQGTGANVLTF.

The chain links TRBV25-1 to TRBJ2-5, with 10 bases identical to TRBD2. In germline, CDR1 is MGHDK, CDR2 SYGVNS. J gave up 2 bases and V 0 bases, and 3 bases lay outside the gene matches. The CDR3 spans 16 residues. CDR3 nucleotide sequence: TGTGCCAGCAGTGAATATAAGACTAGCGGGCAAGAGACCCAGTACTTC. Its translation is CASSEYKTSGQETQYF.